The sample holds a few counts of the clone carrying this T cell receptor (beta chain). This record belongs to a study of spatial heterogeneity in lung cancer. The overall study: Mean representation of each unique TCR and UMI combination in the raw reads exceeded ten occurrences.

Per germline, CDR1 MNHEY and CDR2 SVGEGT. Trimming removed 7 bases at V and 2 bases at J, with 17 bases between. The CDR3 runs to 15 residues. TCRdb independently ran MiXCR on the 5' RACE reads; one entry per CDR3 protein. This sample carries about 82,000 distinct CDR3 sequences, approximately 12% of them seen once, and the ten largest clones take around 4.6%. Time point reported: sample taken at primary tumor resection. No cell sorting; template was whole RNA from tumor, lung tissue or PBMC. Untreated early-stage non-small cell lung cancer patients, fewer than 85 in total, were the donors. The chain carries TRBV6-2 or TRBV6-3 and TRBJ2-5; TRBD1 might be the D (6 bases). This clonotype was obtained from a male donor with early-stage non-small cell lung cancer. Source: PBMCs, taken at surgery. In DNA, the CDR3 is TGTGCCAGCACCCATCCCTGGGGGCAACAAGAGACCCAGTACTTC. The encoded protein is CASTHPWGQQETQYF.